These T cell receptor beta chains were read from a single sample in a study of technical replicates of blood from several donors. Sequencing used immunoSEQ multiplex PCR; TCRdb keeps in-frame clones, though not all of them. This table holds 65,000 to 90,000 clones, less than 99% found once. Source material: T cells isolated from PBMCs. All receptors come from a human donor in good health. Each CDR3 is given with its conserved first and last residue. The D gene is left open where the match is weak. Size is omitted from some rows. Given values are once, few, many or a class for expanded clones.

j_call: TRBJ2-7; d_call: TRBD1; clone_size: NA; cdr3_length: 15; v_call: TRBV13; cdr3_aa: CASSPSGTGPYEQYF; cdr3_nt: TGTGCCAGCAGCCCCTCGGGGACAGGGCCCTACGAGCAGTACTTC
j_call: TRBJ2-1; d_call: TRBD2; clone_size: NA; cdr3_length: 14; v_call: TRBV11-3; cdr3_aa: CASSPGLEGNEQFF; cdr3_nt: TGTGCCAGCAGCCCCGGACTAGAGGGGAATGAGCAGTTCTTC
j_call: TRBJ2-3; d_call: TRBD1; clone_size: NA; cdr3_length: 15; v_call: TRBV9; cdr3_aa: CASSSGQVSTDTQYF; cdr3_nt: TGTGCCAGCAGCTCCGGACAGGTCAGCACAGATACGCAGTATTTT
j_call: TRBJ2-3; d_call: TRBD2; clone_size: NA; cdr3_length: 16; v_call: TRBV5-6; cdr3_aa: CASSYTTSGSTDTQYF; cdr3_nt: TGTGCCAGCAGCTACACCACTAGCGGGAGCACAGATACGCAGTATTTT
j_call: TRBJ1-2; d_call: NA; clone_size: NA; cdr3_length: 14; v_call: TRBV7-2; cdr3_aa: CASSFSEDSYGYTF; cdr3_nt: TGTGCCAGCAGCTTTAGCGAGGATAGCTATGGCTACACCTTC
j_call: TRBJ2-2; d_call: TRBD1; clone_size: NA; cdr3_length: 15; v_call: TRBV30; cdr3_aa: CAWGTGQGGAGELFF; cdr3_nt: TGTGCCTGGGGGACGGGACAGGGCGGGGCAGGGGAGCTGTTTTTT
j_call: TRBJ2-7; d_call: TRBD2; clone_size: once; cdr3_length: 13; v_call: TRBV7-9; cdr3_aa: CASSQAGENEQYF; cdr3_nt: TGTGCCAGCAGCCAAGCGGGAGAAAACGAGCAGTACTTC
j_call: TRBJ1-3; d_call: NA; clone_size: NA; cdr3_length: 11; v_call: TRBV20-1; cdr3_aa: CSASLGNTIYF; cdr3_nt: TGCAGTGCTAGCTTAGGAAACACCATATATTTT
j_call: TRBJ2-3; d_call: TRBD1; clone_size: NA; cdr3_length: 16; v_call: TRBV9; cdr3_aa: CASSVEQGLIRDTQYF; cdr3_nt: TGTGCCAGCAGCGTAGAACAGGGGTTGATTCGGGATACGCAGTATTTT
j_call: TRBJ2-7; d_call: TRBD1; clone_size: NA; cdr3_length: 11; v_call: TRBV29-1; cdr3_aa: CSGRDSYEQYF; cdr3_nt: TGCAGCGGCCGGGACAGCTACGAGCAGTACTTC
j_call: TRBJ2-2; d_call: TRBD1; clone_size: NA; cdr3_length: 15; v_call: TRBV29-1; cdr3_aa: CSVHPGTENTGELFF; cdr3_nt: TGCAGCGTTCACCCCGGGACAGAGAACACCGGGGAGCTGTTTTTT
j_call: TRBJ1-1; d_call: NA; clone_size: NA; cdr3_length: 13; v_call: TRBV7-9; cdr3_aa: CASSSRMNTEAFF; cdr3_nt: TGTGCCAGCAGCTCCAGAATGAACACTGAAGCTTTCTTT
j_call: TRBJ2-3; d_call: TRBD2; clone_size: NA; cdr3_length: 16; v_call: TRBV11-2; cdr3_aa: CASRRRRGGPPDTQYF; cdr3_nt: TGTGCCAGCAGACGTCGGCGGGGAGGGCCCCCAGATACGCAGTATTTT
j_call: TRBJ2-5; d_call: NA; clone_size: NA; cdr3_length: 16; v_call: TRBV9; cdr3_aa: CASSVGAGPRRETQYF; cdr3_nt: TGTGCCAGCAGCGTAGGGGCGGGACCCAGAAGAGAGACCCAGTACTTC
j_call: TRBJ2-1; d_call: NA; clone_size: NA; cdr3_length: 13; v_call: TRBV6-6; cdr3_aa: CASNNLRANEQFF; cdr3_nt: TGTGCCAGCAATAATTTGAGGGCTAATGAGCAGTTCTTC
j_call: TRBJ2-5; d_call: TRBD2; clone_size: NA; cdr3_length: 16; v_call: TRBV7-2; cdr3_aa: CASSLVGAGVLETQYF; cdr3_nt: TGTGCCAGCAGCTTAGTAGGCGCGGGAGTGTTGGAGACCCAGTACTTC
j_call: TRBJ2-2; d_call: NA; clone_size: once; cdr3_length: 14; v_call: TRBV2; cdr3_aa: CASRDYINTGELFF; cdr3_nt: TGTGCCAGCAGGGACTATATCAACACCGGGGAGCTGTTTTTT
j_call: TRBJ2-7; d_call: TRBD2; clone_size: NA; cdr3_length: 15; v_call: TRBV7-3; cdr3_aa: CASSPSGAGAYEQYF; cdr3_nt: TGTGCCAGCAGCCCAAGTGGCGCGGGAGCCTACGAGCAGTACTTC
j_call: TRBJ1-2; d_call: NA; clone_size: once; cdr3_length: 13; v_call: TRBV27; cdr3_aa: CASGQNLNYGYTF; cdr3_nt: TGTGCCAGCGGACAGAACCTTAACTATGGCTACACCTTC
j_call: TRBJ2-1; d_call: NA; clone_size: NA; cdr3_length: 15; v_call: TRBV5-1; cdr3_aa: CASSEWGGSGYEQFF; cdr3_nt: TGCGCCAGCAGCGAATGGGGGGGCTCGGGCTATGAGCAGTTCTTC
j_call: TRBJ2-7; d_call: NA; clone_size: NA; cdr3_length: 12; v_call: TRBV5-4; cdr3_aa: CASSFRDYEQYF; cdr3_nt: TGTGCCAGCAGCTTCCGGGACTACGAGCAGTACTTC
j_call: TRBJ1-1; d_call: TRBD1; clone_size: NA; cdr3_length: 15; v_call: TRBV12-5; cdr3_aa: CASGPGDRGDTEAFF; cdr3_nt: TGTGCTAGTGGTCCGGGGGACAGGGGAGACACTGAAGCTTTCTTT